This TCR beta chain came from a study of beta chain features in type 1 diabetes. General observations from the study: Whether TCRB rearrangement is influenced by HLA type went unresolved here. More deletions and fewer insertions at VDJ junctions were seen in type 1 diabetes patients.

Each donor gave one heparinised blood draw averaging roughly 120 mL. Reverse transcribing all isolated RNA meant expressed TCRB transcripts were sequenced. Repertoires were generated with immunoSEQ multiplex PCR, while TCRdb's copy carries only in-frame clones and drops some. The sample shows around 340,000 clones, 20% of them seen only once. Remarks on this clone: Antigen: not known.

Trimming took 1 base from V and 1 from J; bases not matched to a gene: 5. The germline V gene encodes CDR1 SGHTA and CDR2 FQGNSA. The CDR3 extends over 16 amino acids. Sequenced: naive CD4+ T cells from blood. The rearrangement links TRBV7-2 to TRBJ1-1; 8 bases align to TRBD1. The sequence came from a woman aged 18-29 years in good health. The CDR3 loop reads CASSLGPGTGNTEAFF. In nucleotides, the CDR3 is TGTGCCAGCAGCTTAGGCCCTGGGACAGGGAACACTGAAGCTTTCTTT.